The 18 T cell receptor beta chains below all came from one sample that was sequenced in a study of T cell responses to AZD1222 COVID-19 vaccine. This table comes from immunoSEQ multiplex PCR, and its TCRdb copy is limited to in-frame clones, with some not included. The data show under 110,000 clones, with about nine tenths seen just once and 1.3% held by the top ten. The source was peripheral blood, collected on day 0 of AZD1222 vaccination. The receptors were gathered from an adult in good health.

The gene calls are TRBV7-2 and TRBJ1-6; TRBD1 matches at 8 bases. Per the germline V gene, CDR1 is SGHTA and CDR2 is FQGNSA. V dropped 5 bases and J dropped 6; count of bases not matched to a gene: 6. CDR3 length: 15 amino acids. The CDR3 DNA sequence: TGTGCCAGCAGCGTATACAGGGGGAGTAATTCACCCCTCCACTTT. Amino acid sequence: CASSVYRGSNSPLHF.

The chain is built from TRBV10-3 and TRBJ1-2, with TRBD1 matching 7 bases. The CDR3 covers 15 residues. Germline trimming cut 0 bases from V and 3 bases from J; bases unmatched to any gene: 4. Germline V lookup: CDR1 ENHRY, CDR2 SYGVKD. The CDR3 nucleotides are TGTGCCATCAGTGAGTCGTTCCAGGGGGACTATGGCTACACCTTC. Its translation: CAISESFQGDYGYTF.

The rearrangement uses TRBV4-1 and TRBJ2-2, with TRBD1 as a possible D gene (5 bases). Germline loops: CDR1 MGHRA, CDR2 YSYEKL. Trimming stripped 2 bases from V and 1 base from J, with 11 bases between. The CDR3 covers 16 residues. CDR3 DNA: TGCGCCAGCAGCCAAAACCTTGGACAGAACACCGGGGAGCTGTTTTTT. This encodes CASSQNLGQNTGELFF.

This clone was observed once. CDR3 bases: TGTGCCTGGAGTTCGGATGCCCGCACTGAAGCTTTCTTT. Translation gives CAWSSDARTEAFF. This rearrangement joins TRBV30 to TRBJ1-1; D unresolved. Germline CDR1 and CDR2: GTSNPN and SVGIG (reference sequence). The length of the CDR3 is 13 residues. V gave up 2 bases and J gave up 4 bases, with 11 bases separating them.

The V gene is TRBV6-4, the J gene TRBJ2-1; D possibly corresponds to TRBD2 (6 bases). The CDR3 has 15 amino acids. The germline V and J ends were trimmed by 6 bases and 4 bases, with 16 bases remaining between them. Looked up from germline, CDR1 is MRHNA and CDR2 is SNTAGT. CDR3 amino acids: CASSVQVGGYNEQFF. The CDR3 bases are TGTGCCAGCAGCGTACAGGTTGGGGGGTACAATGAGCAGTTCTTC.

This clone appeared once. The chain has TRBV30 and TRBJ1-1; D gene unclear. From germline, CDR1 is GTSNPN and CDR2 SVGIG (reference sequence). Between the trimmed V and J ends, which lost 4 bases and 3 bases, there was a span of 12 bases. The CDR3 totals 13 residues. CDR3 loop: CAWKGPGDTEAFF. Here the CDR3 DNA reads TGTGCCTGGAAGGGTCCGGGCGACACTGAAGCTTTCTTT.

Points on this clone: Other DNA sequences in this specimen translate into the identical CDR3. The rearrangement joins TRBV5-1 to TRBJ1-6; D not resolved. Germline CDR1 and CDR2: SGHRS and YFSETQ. The V end was cut by 0 bases, the J end by 7 bases, with 5 bases between. The CDR3 extends over 13 amino acids. The CDR3 sequence is CASSLGGNSPLHF. CDR3 coding DNA: TGCGCCAGCAGCTTGGGAGGGAATTCACCCCTCCACTTT. Using reference TRBV5-1 and TRBJ1-6 for the parts outside the CDR3, the full variable domain is KAGVTQTPRYLIKTRGQQVTLSCSPISGHRSVSWYQQTPGQGLQFLFEYFSETQRNKGNFPGRFSGRQFSNSRSEMNVSTLELGDSALYLCASSLGGNSPLHFGNGTRLTVT.

The chain has TRBV3-1 (or the pseudogene TRBV3-2) and TRBJ1-2; the D gene is possibly TRBD1 (5 bases). The V gene's germline CDR1 is LGHDT and CDR2 YNNKEL (reference sequence). This CDR3 has 19 amino acids. The V gene lost 0 bases and the J gene lost 4 bases, with 24 bases spanning the gap. CDR3 coding DNA: TGTGCCAGCAGCCAAGATTTTTCAGGGCCGATAGGAAGCTCCTATGGCTACACCTTC. Translating gives CASSQDFSGPIGSSYGYTF.

This clone showed up just once. This chain links TRBV5-1 with TRBJ1-4; TRBD1 aligns across 7 bases. The CDR3 totals 15 residues. Germline loops: CDR1 SGHRS, CDR2 YFSETQ. With 4 bases clipped from V and 5 bases from J, the junction kept 8 bases outside the gene matches. The CDR3 is CASSVLQGINEKLFF. The CDR3 region has the DNA TGCGCCAGCAGCGTTCTACAGGGGATCAATGAAAAACTGTTTTTT.

The rearrangement links TRBV12-3 or TRBV12-4 to TRBJ1-3; D is uncertain. The CDR3 is 12 amino acids. The ends were cut back, 1 base at V and 4 bases at J, with 2 bases in the middle. The CDR3 loop is CASSLDGNTIYF. As DNA, the CDR3 is TGTGCCAGCAGTTTAGACGGAAACACCATATATTTT.

This chain uses TRBV28 with TRBJ1-6; no firm D call. Trimming left V 6 bases short and J 7 bases short, with 13 bases between. This CDR3 has 14 residues. Germline CDR1 reads MDHEN; CDR2 reads SYDVKM. The CDR3 bases are TGTGCCAGCAGCCATGAAAGCCTAAATTCACCCCTCCACTTT. This encodes CASSHESLNSPLHF.

V is TRBV7-9 and J is TRBJ1-2; no clear D. The CDR3 length is 14 residues. From germline, CDR1 is SEHNR and CDR2 FQNEAQ (reference sequence). V was pared by 1 base and J by 6 bases, with 12 bases between. The CDR3 loop reads CASSLVVVLDGYTF. CDR3 nucleotide sequence: TGTGCCAGCAGCTTAGTGGTGGTGCTGGATGGCTACACCTTC. The full variable domain, rest sourced from reference TRBV7-9 and TRBJ1-2, is DTGVSQNPRHKITKRGQNVTFRCDPISEHNRLYWYRQTLGQGPEFLTYFQNEAQLEKSRLLSDRFSAERPKGSFSTLEIQRTEQGDSAMYLCASSLVVVLDGYTFGSGTRLTVV.

The J gene is TRBJ2-1, the V gene TRBV5-4, with D hard to call. The ends were cut back, 3 bases at V and 8 bases at J, with 12 bases in the middle. Germline-derived CDR1 and CDR2 are SGHNT and YYREEE (reference sequence). The CDR3 sequence is 13 residues long. The CDR3 DNA is TGTGCCAGCAGCTCCAATGGGGTCTATGAGCAGTTCTTC. It is translated as CASSSNGVYEQFF.

The chain has TRBV25-1 and TRBJ1-1, with a tentative D call TRBD1 (6 bases). There are 16 residues in the CDR3. Germline V gene sequence: CDR1 MGHDK, CDR2 SYGVNS. Between the trimmed V and J ends, which lost 0 bases and 4 bases, there was a span of 15 bases. The CDR3 nucleotides read TGTGCCAGCAGTGAATACGGGGTGGGGGGCGTCACTGAAGCTTTCTTT. This encodes CASSEYGVGGVTEAFF.

The genes are TRBV9 and TRBJ1-1, with 7 bases matching TRBD1. The CDR3 is made up of 14 amino acids. V shed 3 bases, J shed 10 bases, and the junction held 12 bases outside the gene matches. Germline CDR1 and CDR2: SGDLS and YYNGEE. CDR3: CASSDSSGGIGAFF. CDR3 bases: TGTGCCAGCAGCGATAGTTCAGGGGGAATAGGAGCTTTCTTT.

This clone was picked up a small number of times. The chain links TRBV10-2 to TRBJ1-3; D is possibly TRBD1 (6 bases). Germline CDR1 is WSHSY and CDR2 is SAAADI. The V end was cut by 0 bases, the J end by 2 bases, with 8 bases between. This CDR3 contains 15 residues. For the CDR3, the DNA is TGCGCCAGCAGTGAGTCGAGGGGGGCTGGAAACACCATATATTTT. Translated, it gives CASSESRGAGNTIYF.

The chain combines TRBV5-6 with TRBJ2-7; TRBD2 might be the D (5 bases). The germline CDR1 and CDR2 sequences are SGHDT and YYEEEE. The ends were cut back, 0 bases at V and 2 bases at J, with 6 bases in the middle. This CDR3 region has 13 residues. The CDR3: CASSLVGTYEQYF. CDR3 DNA: TGTGCCAGCAGCTTGGTCGGGACCTACGAGCAGTACTTC.

This clone has a handful of counts. The chain is built from TRBV19 and TRBJ1-1; D remains ambiguous. The V end was cut by 6 bases, the J end by 4 bases, with 6 bases between. Per the germline V gene, CDR1 is LNHDA and CDR2 is SQIVND (reference sequence). The CDR3 contains 11 residues. The CDR3 DNA is TGTGCCAGTAGCCTGCTCACTGAAGCTTTCTTT. Its translation: CASSLLTEAFF.